This T cell receptor beta chain originates from a study of T cell responses to AZD1222 COVID-19 vaccine. Study-wide findings and caveats: Increases in Spike-specific TCR breadth and depth were seen after two AZD1222 doses. Dominant at 160-218 and 743-854, vaccine-associated CD4 TCRs also spanned spike. The study sampled repertoires only after the peak T cell response.

Second-dose groups at about 4 or about 12 weeks were pooled. Worth noting for this clone: Its target is unknown.

Clones were sequenced by immunoSEQ multiplex PCR, and TCRdb holds only the in-frame ones, with some missing. The sample includes fewer than 140,000 clones, less than 95% of them seen just once. The specimen was peripheral blood, collected 28 days after the second AZD1222 dose. The origin of this receptor is an adult who received the AZD1222 COVID-19 vaccine.

In nucleotides, the CDR3 is TGTGCCAGCGGTTCAGGGGACGTCTCCTATGGCTACACCTTC. This encodes CASGSGDVSYGYTF. The V call is TRBV7-3, the J call TRBJ1-2; possibly TRBD1 for D (6 bases). Deletions cut 8 bases from V and 4 bases from J, with 17 bases between. This CDR3 spans 14 amino acids. Germline CDR1 and CDR2: SGHTA and FQGTGA.